These 6 T cell receptor beta chains were sequenced from one sample in a study of T-cell memory formation after mild COVID-19. TCRdb called the 5' RACE reads again in MiXCR, with one record for every CDR3 protein. The table shows some 290,000 distinct CDR3 sequences, with around 15% occurring only once. The sequenced sample was PBMCs or a T cell subset sorted from them (not recorded which). Source of these receptors: a man younger than 30 who had mild COVID-19 (a few samples of this study predate the infection). Cell type and time point are not known.

The chain is built from TRBV20-1 and TRBJ2-5; 8 nucleotides line up with TRBD2. The CDR3 consists of 13 residues. The ends lost 1 base at V and 7 bases at J; junction bases unmatched: 5. CDR1 and CDR2 from the germline V gene are DFQATT and SNEGSKA (reference sequence). The chain's CDR3 is CSARAGGDGTQYF. The DNA of the CDR3 is TGCAGTGCTAGAGCCGGGGGGGACGGGACCCAGTACTTC.

In this sample, this clonotype turned up a few times. This rearrangement joins TRBV24-1 to TRBJ2-5; TRBD2 matches 7 bases. The V and J ends lost 1 base and 1 base, in that order; junction bases with no gene match: 2. Germline V gene sequence: CDR1 KGHDR, CDR2 SFDVKD. CDR3 length: 15 amino acids. The CDR3 spells CATSDFRGVQETQYF. CDR3 nucleotides: TGTGCCACCAGTGATTTCCGGGGGGTCCAAGAGACCCAGTACTTC.

This clonotype turned up a few times. The rearrangement joins TRBV6-5 to TRBJ2-7; D not resolved. The CDR3 runs to 14 residues. The germline CDR1 and CDR2 sequences are MNHEY and SVGAGI. Trimming removed 2 bases from V and 2 bases from J, with 10 bases in between. The CDR3 region is CASSYEAAPYEQYF. CDR3 nucleotide sequence: TGTGCCAGCAGTTACGAGGCGGCTCCCTACGAGCAGTACTTC.

The CDR3 region is CATTPDRADTQYF. The DNA for the CDR3 is TGTGCCACCACTCCAGACAGGGCAGATACGCAGTATTTT. The V and J genes are TRBV24-1 and TRBJ2-3, with 7 bases fitting TRBD1. The V segment lost 8 bases and the J segment 4 bases; nucleotides outside the gene matches: 5. The CDR3 is 13 amino acids. Per germline, CDR1 KGHDR and CDR2 SFDVKD.

Only a few counts were recorded for this clonotype. V gene TRBV5-1 combines with J gene TRBJ1-1, with 8 bases identical to TRBD1. Germline V CDR1 and CDR2: SGHRS, YFSETQ. J was trimmed by 3 bases and V by 2 bases; bases with no gene match: 12. CDR3 length equals 17 residues. CDR3 in DNA: TGCGCCAGCAGCTTTTATGGGTCAGGGGGCTCGTACACTGAAGCTTTCTTT. Its protein product is CASSFYGSGGSYTEAFF.

The gene calls are TRBV6-5 and TRBJ2-1; TRBD1 agrees at 10 bases. The closer fit of TRBJ2-7 to the DNA end suggests the J call may be wrong. The CDR3 has 14 residues. CDR1 MNHEY and CDR2 SVGAGI come from the germline V gene. The CDR3 region has the DNA TGTGCCAGCGGGGGGACAGGGGACCGCAATGAGCAGTACTTC. This translates into CASGGTGDRNEQYF.